These 26 T cell receptor beta chains came from one sample sequenced in a study of T cell responses to AZD1222 COVID-19 vaccine. The assay was immunoSEQ multiplex PCR, and TCRdb's table has in-frame clones only and misses some. This sample has about 170,000 clones, with 75% to 90% found just once. The source was peripheral blood, collected on day 0 of AZD1222 vaccination. All receptors come from an adult in good health.

V gene TRBV5-5 combines with J gene TRBJ2-7, with 12 bases aligning to TRBD1. The CDR3 spans 14 residues. Germline values: CDR1 SGHKS, CDR2 YYEKEE (reference sequence). V lost 3 bases to trimming and J lost 7 bases; unmatched junction nucleotides: 5. CDR3 sequence: CASSWGQGAREQYF. CDR3 DNA: TGTGCCAGCAGCTGGGGACAGGGGGCACGGGAGCAGTACTTC.

As regards this clone: The same CDR3 arises from other DNA sequences in this sample as well. The CDR3 protein is CASSLAGGETQYF. Here the CDR3 DNA reads TGCGCCAGCAGCTTGGCGGGGGGGGAGACCCAGTACTTC. J is TRBJ2-5 and V is TRBV5-1; 8 bases match TRBD2. The CDR3 contains 13 residues. Germline CDR1 SGHRS, CDR2 YFSETQ. Germline trimming cut 0 bases from V and 5 bases from J; bases unmatched to any gene: 0.

This chain links TRBV5-1 with TRBJ2-3, with 14 bases identical to TRBD2. Germline values: CDR1 SGHRS, CDR2 YFSETQ. The trim removed 0 bases at V and 4 bases at J, leaving 4 bases unmatched. CDR3 length: 17 residues. The chain's CDR3 is CASSLAPGLAGADTQYF. The CDR3 coding sequence is TGCGCCAGCAGCTTGGCCCCGGGACTAGCGGGGGCAGATACGCAGTATTTT.

This clone was observed once. The identical CDR3 is also encoded by other nucleotide sequences in the sample. The chain recombines TRBV7-2 with TRBJ1-2; 10 bases are a match to TRBD1. Trimming removed 4 bases from V and 5 bases from J; junction bases left unmatched: 1. From germline, CDR1 is SGHTA and CDR2 FQGNSA. CDR3 length: 13 residues. Here the CDR3 reads CASSSGQGYGYTF. CDR3 nucleotides: TGTGCCAGCAGCTCGGGACAGGGGTATGGCTACACCTTC. Based on the CDR3 plus reference TRBV7-2 and TRBJ1-2, the full variable domain is GAGVSQSPSNKVTEKGKDVELRCDPISGHTALYWYRQSLGQGLEFLIYFQGNSAPDKSGLPSDRFSAERTGGSVSTLTIQRTQQEDSAVYLCASSSGQGYGYTFGSGTRLTVV.

The chain combines TRBV7-6 with TRBJ2-3; the match to TRBD1 covers 8 bases. The germline V gene encodes CDR1 SGHVS and CDR2 FNYEAQ. V trimming: 5 bases; J trimming: 1 base; junction bases outside the gene matches: 8. The CDR3 consists of 16 residues. CDR3 DNA: TGTGCCAGCAGCCTCGGACAGGGAGAGGGCACAGATACGCAGTATTTT. Protein: CASSLGQGEGTDTQYF.

V is TRBV5-6 and J is TRBJ1-4, with 7 bases identical to TRBD1. The length of the CDR3 is 14 residues. The V gene end was trimmed by 4 bases and the J gene end by 3 bases; junction bases not matched to a gene: 3. Germline CDR1 is SGHDT and CDR2 is YYEEEE. CDR3 in amino acids: CASSPTGANEKLFF. The CDR3 DNA follows: TGTGCCAGCAGCCCCACAGGGGCTAATGAAAAACTGTTTTTT.

The V call is TRBV3-1 (or the pseudogene TRBV3-2), the J call TRBJ2-2; 15 positions match TRBD2. This CDR3 has 19 residues. Per the germline V gene, CDR1 is LGHDT and CDR2 is YNNKEL (reference sequence). V shed 3 bases and J 4 bases; nucleotides not matched to a gene: 9. CDR3 residues: CASSQGGLAGGPGTGELFF. In nucleotides, the CDR3 is TGTGCCAGCAGCCAGGGCGGACTAGCGGGGGGGCCAGGCACCGGGGAGCTGTTTTTT.

The J gene is TRBJ1-1, the V gene TRBV7-2; the D is unclear. In germline, CDR1 is SGHTA, CDR2 FQGNSA. V lost 4 bases, J lost 5 bases, and 17 bases lay in between. This CDR3 has 15 amino acids. Here the CDR3 reads CASSWPLAAPTEAFF. DNA of the CDR3: TGTGCCAGCAGCTGGCCCCTCGCAGCGCCGACTGAAGCTTTCTTT.

The chain is built from TRBV19 and TRBJ1-2, with D possibly being TRBD1 (6 bases). In germline, CDR1 is LNHDA, CDR2 SQIVND (reference sequence). Deletions cut 5 bases from V and 6 bases from J, with 19 bases between. The CDR3 is 15 amino acids. CDR3 nucleotides: TGTGCCAGTAGTTCACTCGAAACAGGGCTGCATGGCTACACCTTC. Translated, it gives CASSSLETGLHGYTF.

The chain links TRBV5-4 to TRBJ2-7; D unresolved. The germline gives CDR1 SGHNT, CDR2 YYREEE (reference sequence). V was shortened by 0 bases and J by 6 bases, with 13 bases between the two germline ends. The CDR3 runs 14 residues. CDR3: CASSLDQDLLEQYV. CDR3 DNA sequence: TGTGCCAGCAGCTTGGACCAGGATCTGCTCGAGCAGTACGTC.

This sequence joins TRBV12-5 and TRBJ1-1, with D possibly matching TRBD1 (6 bases). CDR3 length equals 15 residues. Trimming stripped 6 bases from V and 1 base from J, with 15 bases between. Germline lookup yields CDR1 LGHNT and CDR2 FRNRAP. The CDR3 protein is CASGSPGHKNTEAFF. CDR3 DNA sequence: TGTGCTAGTGGATCTCCGGGACACAAGAACACTGAAGCTTTCTTT. The full variable domain, with the rest looked up from reference TRBV12-5 and TRBJ1-1, is DARVTQTPRHKVTEMGQEVTMRCQPILGHNTVFWYRQTMMQGLELLAYFRNRAPLDDSGMPKDRFSAEMPDATLATLKIQPSEPRDSAVYFCASGSPGHKNTEAFFGQGTRLTVV.

The rearrangement links TRBV10-3 to TRBJ2-7; the D gene is possibly TRBD2 (6 bases). This CDR3 spans 13 amino acids. The ends were cut back, 3 bases at V and 5 bases at J, with 11 bases in the middle. Per the germline V gene, CDR1 is ENHRY and CDR2 is SYGVKD. This CDR3 is CAISDGGTHEQYF. The CDR3 nucleotides read TGTGCCATCAGTGACGGCGGGACCCACGAGCAGTACTTC.

CDR3 in DNA: TGTGCCAGTAGTACGGGACAGAACTACGAGCAGTACTTC. Protein product: CASSTGQNYEQYF. The chain employs TRBV19 and TRBJ2-7, with TRBD1 identical over 7 bases. The germline V gene has CDR1 LNHDA and CDR2 SQIVND (reference sequence). CDR3 length: 13 amino acids. With V trimmed by 4 bases and J by 3 bases, 3 bases remained unmatched.

The chain links TRBV7-9 to TRBJ2-5, with 7 nucleotides matching TRBD1. V trimming: 8 bases; J trimming: 5 bases; junction bases outside the gene matches: 8. The CDR3 covers 13 residues. CDR1 SEHNR and CDR2 FQNEAQ come from the germline V gene (reference sequence). As DNA, the CDR3 is TGTGCCAGCCTATCTTTACAGGGGGAGACCCAGTACTTC. It translates to CASLSLQGETQYF.

The chain combines TRBV25-1 with TRBJ2-5; TRBD1 or TRBD2 may be the D gene (6 bases each). Per germline, CDR1 MGHDK and CDR2 SYGVNS. V lost 4 bases and J lost 4, with 16 bases in between. CDR3 length: 15 residues. The CDR3 DNA reads as TGTGCCAGCAGTGTATATGGGGGGCAGGTAGAGACCCAGTACTTC. Its translation: CASSVYGGQVETQYF.

This chain links TRBV21-1 with TRBJ2-2; the DNA was not used to check the table's D call, TRBD1. TRBV21-1 is reported as a pseudogene. This CDR3 is 17 amino acids long. CDR3 region: CASSEKSPGTGTGELFF. CDR3 DNA sequence: TGTGCCAGCAGCGAAAAAAGCCCCGGGACAGGGACCGGGGAGCTGTTTTTT.

The chain carries TRBV4-1 and TRBJ2-3; 7 nucleotides align to TRBD2. Germline-derived CDR1 and CDR2 are MGHRA and YSYEKL. The CDR3 spans 18 residues. The V gene end was trimmed by 1 base and the J gene end by 0 bases; junction bases not matched to a gene: 10. The chain's CDR3 is CASSQVVGGNPSTDTQYF. In DNA, the CDR3 is TGCGCCAGCAGCCAAGTTGTCGGGGGGAACCCTAGCACAGATACGCAGTATTTT.

V is TRBV18 and J is TRBJ2-7; D might be TRBD1 or TRBD2, each matching 5 bases. The V gene's germline CDR1 is KGHSH and CDR2 LQKENI. V shed 0 bases and J shed 3 bases, with 15 bases lying between them. The CDR3 runs 16 residues. The CDR3 DNA reads TGTGCCAGCTCACCACCTGGTGTAGGGACCATCTACGAGCAGTACTTC. Its protein is CASSPPGVGTIYEQYF.

The chain employs TRBV27 and TRBJ1-2; 10 bases align to TRBD1. Trimming took 7 bases from V and 4 from J; bases not matched to a gene: 6. Per the germline V gene, CDR1 is MNHEY and CDR2 is SMNVEV (reference sequence). This CDR3 contains 14 residues. Here the CDR3 reads CASKNGQGGYGYTF. As DNA, the CDR3 is TGTGCCAGCAAAAATGGACAGGGGGGCTATGGCTACACCTTC.

The chain is built from TRBV5-4 and TRBJ1-5; D remains ambiguous. This CDR3 comprises 16 residues. Germline values: CDR1 SGHNT, CDR2 YYREEE (reference sequence). V shed 2 bases and J shed 0 bases, with 12 bases lying between them. CDR3 nucleotide sequence: TGTGCCAGCAGCTTCACAAACGGTTATAGCAATCAGCCCCAGCATTTT. This gives the protein CASSFTNGYSNQPQHF.

The chain combines TRBV21-1 with TRBJ2-2; the DNA was not used to check the table's D call, TRBD1. TRBV21-1 is labeled a pseudogene. The CDR3 consists of 14 residues. The chain's CDR3 is CASSKVRQDGELFF. Written as DNA, the CDR3 is TGTGCCAGCAGCAAGGTAAGACAGGACGGGGAGCTGTTTTTT.

V gene TRBV4-1 combines with J gene TRBJ2-2, with no clear D. The CDR3 consists of 13 residues. CDR1 and CDR2 (germline): MGHRA, YSYEKL. With 1 base removed from V and 7 bases from J, the gap between germline ends came to 7 bases. The CDR3 loop is CASSQVLGGELFF. CDR3 nucleotides: TGCGCCAGCAGCCAAGTTCTGGGCGGGGAGCTGTTTTTT.

The CDR3 nucleotides read TGTGCCAGCAGTGACACGGGACTCACTGTCACCGGGGAGCTGTTTTTT. Encoded protein: CASSDTGLTVTGELFF. The J gene is TRBJ2-2, the V gene TRBV9; tentative D call: TRBD2 (6 bases). Germline values: CDR1 SGDLS, CDR2 YYNGEE. The CDR3 has 16 residues. With 5 bases removed from V and 4 bases from J, the gap between germline ends came to 18 bases. Full variable domain (missing parts from reference TRBV9 and TRBJ2-2): DSGVTQTPKHLITATGQRVTLRCSPRSGDLSVYWYQQSLDQGLQFLIQYYNGEERAKGNILERFSAQQFPDLHSELNLSSLELGDSALYFCASSDTGLTVTGELFFGEGSRLTVL.

V gene TRBV12-3 or TRBV12-4 combines with J gene TRBJ1-1, with D uncertain. The CDR3 covers 13 residues. The V end lost 2 bases, the J end lost 6 bases, and 10 bases lay between the germline ends. The CDR3: CASSLTPPAEAFF. The CDR3 region has the DNA TGTGCCAGCAGTTTAACCCCGCCTGCTGAAGCTTTCTTT.

This chain links TRBV18 with TRBJ2-5; D is unresolved. The ends were cut back, 3 bases at V and 2 bases at J, with 19 bases in the middle. From germline, CDR1 is KGHSH and CDR2 LQKENI. The CDR3 has 17 residues. The CDR3 loop reads CASSPLRPIPLQETQYF. In DNA form, the CDR3 reads TGTGCCAGCTCACCGCTACGACCAATCCCCCTTCAAGAGACCCAGTACTTC.

The CDR3 reads CASRDGSDQPQHF. CDR3 bases: TGTGCCAGCAGGGACGGTTCGGATCAGCCCCAGCATTTT. This chain links TRBV6-5 with TRBJ1-5; D is unresolved. Germline V gene sequence: CDR1 MNHEY, CDR2 SVGAGI. The CDR3 has 13 amino acids. Trimming removed 6 bases from V and 5 bases from J, with 11 bases in between.